Below are 23 T cell receptor beta chains sequenced from a single sample in a study of glioma-infiltrating T cells. Amplification of TCR alpha and beta CDR3 regions from RNA used iRepertoire nested multiplex PCR. TCRdb recomputed calls from the multiplex PCR reads with MiXCR, one row per CDR3 protein. Among about 400,000 distinct CDR3 sequences listed, approximately 42% were seen once. The specimen sequenced was glioma tissue, nonneoplastic brain tissue, or PBMCs (not recorded which). These receptors were collected from a human donor with low-grade glioma or glioblastoma, undergoing nonglioma brain surgery, or in good health (not recorded which).

The rearrangement links TRBV28 to TRBJ2-7; TRBD2 aligns across 9 bases. Per the germline V gene, CDR1 is MDHEN and CDR2 is SYDVKM. This CDR3 contains 16 residues. V shed 4 bases, J shed 0 bases, and the junction held 7 bases outside the gene matches. The CDR3 sequence is CASSSQGLAPSYEQYF. DNA of the CDR3: TGTGCCAGCAGTTCCCAGGGACTAGCTCCCTCCTACGAGCAGTACTTC.

This clonotype has more than one count but fewer than ten. The chain is built from TRBV20-1 and TRBJ2-3; perhaps TRBD2 as D (5 bases). Germline assignment: CDR1 DFQATT and CDR2 SNEGSKA (reference sequence). The V end was cut by 5 bases, the J end by 2 bases, with 14 bases between. There are 14 residues in the CDR3. The CDR3 DNA is TGCAGTGCTGCCAGCGGAGAGTCCACAGATACGCAGTATTTT. Amino acid sequence: CSAASGESTDTQYF.

With respect to this clonotype: A much larger clone differs by one base, so this may be a read error. The chain joins TRBV6-1 to TRBJ1-5; D is uncertain. Trimming removed 3 bases from V and 3 bases from J, with 15 bases in between. The germline gives CDR1 MNHNS, CDR2 SASEGT. The CDR3 is made up of 16 amino acids. The CDR3 nucleotides are TGTGCCAGCAGTGAGGACGGACCTAGCCCCAATCAGCCCCAGCATTTT. Translating gives CASSEDGPSPNQPQHF.

There are many counts of this clonotype. CDR3 in DNA: TGTGCCAGCAGTCCGACTCGGGATACGCAGTATTTT. Translated, it gives CASSPTRDTQYF. The rearrangement uses TRBV6-2 or TRBV6-3 and TRBJ2-3; D ambiguous. The V and J ends lost 5 bases and 6 bases respectively, with 9 bases between them. The CDR3 covers 12 residues. Germline loops: CDR1 MNHEY, CDR2 SVGEGT.

The V gene is TRBV7-9, the J gene TRBJ2-5, with 9 bases matching TRBD2. V shed 4 bases and J 3 bases; nucleotides not matched to a gene: 9. The CDR3 length is 16 residues. CDR1 SEHNR and CDR2 FQNEAQ come from the germline V gene (reference sequence). In DNA form, the CDR3 reads TGTGCCAGCAGCTCAAGCTTAGCGGGAGTCGAAGAGACCCAGTACTTC. The encoded protein is CASSSSLAGVEETQYF.

About this clonotype itself: The junction does not match germline at one end; this may be a read error. V and J are TRBV20-1 and TRBJ1-5, with TRBD1 matching over 8 bases. This CDR3 region has 15 residues. The germline V gene has CDR1 DFQATT and CDR2 SNEGSKA (reference sequence). CDR3 in DNA: TGCAGTGCTAGAGAGCGGACAGGGTATGGACAGCCCCAGCGTTTT. Its protein product is CSARERTGYGQPQRF.

The chain uses TRBV19 and TRBJ2-3; no clear D. Deletions cut 3 bases from V and 6 bases from J, with 7 bases between. There are 12 residues in the CDR3. CDR1 and CDR2 from the germline V gene are LNHDA and SQIVND (reference sequence). CDR3 nucleotide sequence: TGTGCCAGTAGTATCCGACGGGATACGCAGTATTTT. Protein sequence: CASSIRRDTQYF. Together with reference TRBV19 and TRBJ2-3, the CDR3 gives the full variable domain: DGGITQSPKYLFRKEGQNVTLSCEQNLNHDAMYWYRQDPGQGLRLIYYSQIVNDFQKGDIAEGYSVSREKKESFPLTVTSAQKNPTAFYLCASSIRRDTQYFGPGTRLTVL.

This clonotype was observed a few times. The J gene is TRBJ2-7, the V gene TRBV28; 11 nucleotides line up with TRBD2. Unmatched junction bases numbered 10, after V lost 6 bases and J lost 3 bases. The CDR3 is 16 amino acids. The germline CDR1 and CDR2 sequences are MDHEN and SYDVKM. The CDR3 here is CASSPGLAANLYEQYF. In DNA form, the CDR3 reads TGTGCCAGCAGCCCGGGACTAGCGGCAAACCTCTACGAGCAGTACTTC. Variable domain in full (rest from reference TRBV28 and TRBJ2-7): DVKVTQSSRYLVKRTGEKVFLECVQDMDHENMFWYRQDPGLGLRLIYFSYDVKMKEKGDIPEGYSVSREKKERFSLILESASTNQTSMYLCASSPGLAANLYEQYFGPGTRLTVT.

V and J are TRBV2 and TRBJ2-3; TRBD1 or TRBD2 may be the D gene (6 bases each). V was shortened by 3 bases and J by 6 bases, with 13 bases between the two germline ends. The germline V gene encodes CDR1 SNHLY and CDR2 FYNNEI. This CDR3 contains 14 residues. The CDR3 reads CASSDSRGRDTQYF. In nucleotides, the CDR3 is TGTGCCAGCAGTGATTCCCGGGGGCGGGATACGCAGTATTTT.

The sample holds many counts of this clonotype. The rearrangement joins TRBV27 to TRBJ1-1; a possible D gene is TRBD1 (6 bases). Germline CDR1 is MNHEY and CDR2 is SMNVEV (reference sequence). CDR3 size: 14 residues. V was pared by 6 bases and J by 3 bases, with 14 bases between. The CDR3 loop is CASSPRGQYTEAFF. Here the CDR3 DNA reads TGTGCCAGCAGCCCCAGAGGACAGTACACTGAAGCTTTCTTT.

This clonotype was seen at least ten times. V gene TRBV28 combines with J gene TRBJ1-4, with D perhaps matching TRBD1 (5 bases). V shed 5 bases and J shed 4 bases, with 11 bases lying between them. The length of the CDR3 is 14 residues. CDR1 and CDR2 from the germline V gene are MDHEN and SYDVKM. The CDR3 spells CASSTRQLNEKLFF. In DNA form, the CDR3 reads TGTGCCAGCAGTACACGACAGCTTAATGAAAAACTGTTTTTT.

A note on this clonotype: Being one base from a much bigger clone, this may be a read error. The V gene is TRBV20-1, the J gene TRBJ2-3, with a possible D match to TRBD2 (5 bases). Germline CDR1 DFQATT, CDR2 SNEGSKA (reference sequence). V dropped 5 bases and J dropped 0 bases, with 12 bases sitting between them. This CDR3 is built from 14 residues. CDR3 region: CSALIPGSTDTQYF. The CDR3 DNA follows: TGCAGTGCTCTCATCCCGGGAAGCACAGATACGCAGTATTTT.

For this clonotype: A much larger clone differs from this one at a single base, so this may be a read error. The chain uses TRBV27 and TRBJ2-7, with TRBD1 matching over 12 bases. The germline V gene has CDR1 MNHEY and CDR2 SMNVEV (reference sequence). The CDR3 contains 15 residues. CDR3 sequence: CASSLGTGGLGEKYF. CDR3 DNA: TGTGCCAGCAGTTTAGGGACAGGGGGCTTAGGCGAGAAGTACTTC.

The chain combines TRBV19 with TRBJ2-5; D is possibly TRBD1 (6 bases). The ends were cut back, 6 bases at V and 0 bases at J, with 14 bases in the middle. The CDR3 extends over 15 amino acids. Germline V gene lookup returns CDR1 LNHDA and CDR2 SQIVND (reference sequence). The CDR3 sequence: CASSTWTAYQETQYF. The CDR3 coding sequence is TGTGCCAGTAGCACATGGACAGCGTACCAAGAGACCCAGTACTTC. The complete variable domain, with remaining parts taken from reference TRBV19 and TRBJ2-5, reads DGGITQSPKYLFRKEGQNVTLSCEQNLNHDAMYWYRQDPGQGLRLIYYSQIVNDFQKGDIAEGYSVSREKKESFPLTVTSAQKNPTAFYLCASSTWTAYQETQYFGPGTRLLVL.

V usage is TRBV28 and J usage is TRBJ1-5; D gene ambiguous. V was cut by 5 bases and J by 8 bases, with 31 bases left in between. Germline CDR1 MDHEN, CDR2 SYDVKM. The CDR3 extends over 19 amino acids. The DNA of the CDR3 is TGTGCCAGCAGTCCTATTATGAGGGATACGAATTTGGGGTCGGAGCCCCAGCATTTT. This translates into CASSPIMRDTNLGSEPQHF.

As for this clonotype: A much larger clonotype is one base distant, so this may be a read error. The chain uses TRBV28 and TRBJ2-5; D gene uncertain. Germline loops: CDR1 MDHEN, CDR2 SYDVKM. Trimming left V 3 bases short and J 3 bases short, with 5 bases between. The CDR3 is made up of 12 amino acids. CDR3 DNA sequence: TGTGCCAGCAGTTTTTCCAAAGAGACCCAGTACTTC. Translation gives CASSFSKETQYF.

The chain couples TRBV6-6 to TRBJ2-7; TRBD1 matches at 9 bases. The CDR3 is 15 amino acids. Germline trimming cut 0 bases from V and 5 bases from J; bases unmatched to any gene: 5. Germline V CDR1 and CDR2: MNHNY, SVGAGI (reference sequence). This CDR3 is CASSYSGTGLNEQYF. In nucleotides, the CDR3 is TGTGCCAGCAGTTACTCCGGGACAGGGTTGAACGAGCAGTACTTC.

Points on this clonotype: A much larger clone differs from this one at a single base, so this may be a read error. V and J are TRBV27 and TRBJ2-7; TRBD2 agrees at 13 bases. The CDR3 spans 21 residues. Germline CDR1 MNHEY, CDR2 SMNVEV (reference sequence). Trimming cost V 4 bases and J 7 bases; bases outside gene matches: 25. The CDR3 region has the DNA TGTGCCAGCAGTTGGGCCCGGGGGGGAACTAGCGGGAGGGTCTCCTACAATGAGCAGTACTTC. It codes for CASSWARGGTSGRVSYNEQYF.

The J gene is TRBJ2-7, the V gene TRBV7-4; 8 bases line up with TRBD1. Per germline, CDR1 SGHVT and CDR2 SQSDAQ. Trimming cost V 2 bases and J 5 bases; bases outside gene matches: 8. The CDR3 is 15 residues long. CDR3: CASSLKGQGINEQYF. The CDR3 DNA follows: TGTGCCAGCAGCTTAAAAGGACAGGGTATCAACGAGCAGTACTTC. The variable domain in full, with the rest retrieved from reference TRBV7-4 and TRBJ2-7, is GAGVSQSPRYKVAKRGRDVALRCDSISGHVTLYWYRQTLGQGSEVLTYSQSDAQRDKSGRPSGRFSAERPERSVSTLKIQRTEQGDSAVYLCASSLKGQGINEQYFGPGTRLTVT.

Here the CDR3 reads CASSFNRVNEQFF. The CDR3 bases are TGCGCCAGCAGCTTTAACAGGGTAAATGAGCAGTTCTTC. The V gene is TRBV5-1, the J gene TRBJ2-1, with a tentative D call TRBD1 (6 bases). The germline CDR1 and CDR2 sequences are SGHRS and YFSETQ. The CDR3 is 13 residues long. V was trimmed by 2 bases and J by 7 bases, leaving 10 bases between them.

At least ten counts were recorded for this clonotype. The V call is TRBV28, the J call TRBJ1-5; no firm D call. V lost 10 bases, J lost 3 bases, and 22 bases lay in between. Germline CDR1 MDHEN, CDR2 SYDVKM. CDR3 length equals 16 residues. The DNA for the CDR3 is TGTGCCACCACAGTTTACCGGGGAGTTGTCAATCAGCCCCAGCATTTT. Translating gives CATTVYRGVVNQPQHF.

This clonotype was picked up many times. The gene calls are TRBV6-1 and TRBJ1-4; TRBD1 aligns across 9 bases. This CDR3 comprises 14 residues. The germline CDR1 and CDR2 sequences are MNHNS and SASEGT. The ends lost 6 bases at V and 5 bases at J; junction bases unmatched: 4. The CDR3 nucleotides read TGTGCCAGCAGGAGGACAGGGGCAAATGAAAAACTGTTTTTT. Translation: CASRRTGANEKLFF.

This clonotype was picked up a small number of times. The chain employs TRBV19 and TRBJ2-2; D gene ambiguous. The V end lost 8 bases, the J end lost 0 bases, and 7 bases lay between the germline ends. The length of the CDR3 is 13 residues. The germline CDR1 and CDR2 sequences are LNHDA and SQIVND (reference sequence). This CDR3 is CASHQTNTGELFF. Written as DNA, the CDR3 is TGTGCCAGTCATCAGACGAACACCGGGGAGCTGTTTTTT.